One and the same sample provided the 14 T cell receptor beta chains below, sequenced in a study of regulatory T cells in long-lasting Graves disease. CDR3 regions were amplified by Arm-PCR using iRepertoire HTBI primers to build TCR beta libraries. TCRdb itself ran the multiplex PCR reads through MiXCR, one entry per CDR3 protein. The sample holds 350,000 to 550,000 distinct CDR3 sequences, about 15% seen once. Documented time point: newly diagnosed GD, antithyroid drugs for less than 3 months. Isolated PBMC RNA provided the starting material for the TCR library. This sample was also put to use in a study of T cells in Graves' hyperthyroidism and ophthalmopathy.

This material consisted of peripheral blood mononuclear cells (PBMCs), taken at new diagnosis, from a patient treated with antithyroid drugs. Receptors originate from a woman aged 25 to 45 with Graves disease.

In this sample, this clonotype turned up many times. The chain links TRBV28 to TRBJ2-1; tentatively, D is TRBD2 (5 bases). V was trimmed by 8 bases and J by 5 bases, leaving 16 bases between them. Germline CDR1 reads MDHEN; CDR2 reads SYDVKM. The CDR3 is 14 residues long. The CDR3 DNA sequence: TGTGCCAGCCGGCCCCACGGAGGAAACAATGAGCAGTTCTTC. Translation: CASRPHGGNNEQFF. Complete variable domain (other parts from reference TRBV28 and TRBJ2-1): DVKVTQSSRYLVKRTGEKVFLECVQDMDHENMFWYRQDPGLGLRLIYFSYDVKMKEKGDIPEGYSVSREKKERFSLILESASTNQTSMYLCASRPHGGNNEQFFGPGTRLTVL.

In its sample, this clonotype was seen many times. The chain is built from TRBV18 and TRBJ2-7, with 7 bases identical to TRBD1. This CDR3 is built from 16 residues. Trimming took 3 bases from V and 6 from J; bases not matched to a gene: 14. The germline CDR1 and CDR2 sequences are KGHSH and LQKENI. The CDR3 protein is CASSPEDRAPLTEQYF. The CDR3 DNA follows: TGTGCCAGCTCACCGGAAGACAGGGCCCCACTTACCGAGCAGTACTTC.

A note on this clonotype: This clone may be a read error of a much larger clone one base away. The chain employs TRBV28 and TRBJ2-7, with a weak D call TRBD1 (7 bases). Germline V gene sequence: CDR1 MDHEN, CDR2 SYDVKM. This CDR3 spans 15 amino acids. The CDR3 coding sequence is TGTGCCAGAAGTTTAAATCAGGGGGGTAAATACGAGCAGTACTTC. This sequence encodes CARSLNQGGKYEQYF.

This clonotype was seen at least ten times. This chain connects TRBV3-1 to TRBJ2-3; 10 bases fit TRBD2. The CDR3 spans 16 residues. From germline, CDR1 is LGHDT and CDR2 YNNKEL (reference sequence). V was pared by 5 bases and J by 3 bases, with 8 bases of the junction left unmatched. The CDR3 DNA is TGTGCCAGCAGCTTGCGAGCGGGAGGGCCGACAGATACGCAGTATTTT. Translation gives CASSLRAGGPTDTQYF.

J is TRBJ1-1 and V is TRBV12-3 or TRBV12-4, with 8 bases identical to TRBD1. V was pared by 2 bases and J by 1 base, with 6 bases of the junction left unmatched. The CDR3 spans 16 residues. CDR3 DNA sequence: TGTGCCAGCAGTTTAAACCTTGGACAGGGGAACACTGAAGCTTTCTTT. This codes for CASSLNLGQGNTEAFF.

The V and J genes are TRBV6-1 and TRBJ2-4; D possibly corresponds to TRBD2 (5 bases). Germline CDR1 reads MNHNS; CDR2 reads SASEGT. The CDR3 consists of 15 residues. The germline V and J ends were trimmed by 6 bases and 0 bases, with 12 bases remaining between them. As DNA, the CDR3 is TGTGCCAGCAGGCGGGCCAAAGAAGCCAAAAACATTCAGTACTTC. It yields the protein CASRRAKEAKNIQYF.

This rearrangement joins TRBV5-1 to TRBJ1-3, with 9 bases identical to TRBD1. This CDR3 contains 17 residues. Germline V gene sequence: CDR1 SGHRS, CDR2 YFSETQ. V shed 4 bases and J 2 bases; nucleotides not matched to a gene: 10. CDR3 in amino acids: CASSAQGQGIPGNTIYF. The CDR3, as DNA: TGCGCCAGCAGCGCGCAGGGACAGGGAATACCTGGAAACACCATATATTTT.

This clonotype was observed many times. The chain is built from TRBV12-3 or TRBV12-4 and TRBJ2-3; D may be TRBD1 (5 bases). The CDR3 sequence is 13 residues long. Trimming shortened V by 7 bases and J by 5 bases, and 13 bases separated the two germline ends. The CDR3 loop is CASTQGDEDTQYF. For the CDR3, the DNA is TGTGCCAGCACTCAGGGTGACGAAGATACGCAGTATTTT.

This clonotype has only a few counts. The gene calls are TRBV30 and TRBJ1-2; maybe TRBD1 (6 bases). In germline, CDR1 is GTSNPN, CDR2 SVGIG (reference sequence). The CDR3 extends over 13 amino acids. V lost 1 base to trimming and J lost 7 bases, with 13 bases between them. CDR3 sequence (DNA): TGTGCCTGGAGTGAAGACAGGTTCGTTGGCTACACCTTC. It translates to CAWSEDRFVGYTF.

This clonotype came up many times. The rearrangement links TRBV20-1 to TRBJ1-5; D uncertain. The CDR3 totals 12 residues. Trimming left V 2 bases short and J 4 bases short, with 6 bases between. Germline lookup yields CDR1 DFQATT and CDR2 SNEGSKA (reference sequence). CDR3 in DNA: TGCAGTGCTAGATCCGGGAATCAGCCCCAGCATTTT. Its translation: CSARSGNQPQHF.

This clonotype was seen a few times. The chain links TRBV9 to TRBJ2-5; D may be TRBD2 (6 bases). The CDR3 extends over 16 amino acids. Germline loops: CDR1 SGDLS, CDR2 YYNGEE. The V end was cut by 0 bases, the J end by 4 bases, with 16 bases between. For the CDR3, the DNA is TGTGCCAGCAGCGTAGGCGGGGTGGTTAGGGGAGAGACCCAGTACTTC. As protein: CASSVGGVVRGETQYF.

There are a few counts of this clonotype. The chain links TRBV20-1 to TRBJ1-5, with D hard to call. The germline V and J ends were trimmed by 3 bases and 2 bases, with 14 bases remaining between them. Germline V lookup: CDR1 DFQATT, CDR2 SNEGSKA (reference sequence). CDR3 length: 15 residues. CDR3 amino acids: CSASLGPFGNQPQHF. The CDR3 nucleotides are TGCAGTGCTAGTCTAGGACCCTTTGGCAATCAGCCCCAGCATTTT.

As regards this clonotype: With a much larger clone just one base away, this may be a read error. The chain uses TRBV5-6 and TRBJ1-1; the match to TRBD1 covers 7 bases. The CDR3 extends over 17 amino acids. In germline, CDR1 is SGHDT, CDR2 YYEEEE. This CDR3 is CVSSLGPDRTRDTEAFF. The DNA of the CDR3 is TGTGTCAGCAGCTTGGGGCCGGACAGGACGCGGGACACTGAAGCTTTCTTT.

This clonotype was counted many times. The chain carries TRBV6-1 and TRBJ2-7, with 12 positions matching TRBD2. Unmatched junction bases numbered 5, after V lost 5 bases and J lost 6 bases. CDR3 size: 14 residues. Germline V gives CDR1 MNHNS, CDR2 SASEGT. CDR3 protein: CASSTTSGSLEQYF. The DNA of the CDR3 is TGTGCCAGCAGTACGACTAGCGGGAGTCTCGAGCAGTACTTC.